A selection of T cell receptor beta chains follows, all from one sample in a study of CD8 T cells in ankylosing spondylitis. TCRdb used MiXCR to reprocess the 5' RACE reads, holding one entry per CDR3 protein. This sample yields around 94,000 distinct CDR3 sequences, of which just under 9% are seen a single time; approximately 30% belongs to the top ten. The sequenced sample was blood, either unsorted or a sorted T cell fraction (not recorded which). The source of these receptors is a male donor with ankylosing spondylitis. Each CDR3 is given with its conserved first and last residue. D genes are given only for firm matches. The size entry is marked missing in some rows and otherwise reads once, few, many or a size class.

clone_size	d_call	v_call	j_call	cdr3_nt	cdr3_aa
many	NA	TRBV4-2	TRBJ1-5	TGTGCCAGCAGCCAAGATCCCCCACAACCCCAGCATTTT	CASSQDPPQPQHF
few	NA	TRBV27	TRBJ2-7	TGTGCCAGCAGTTTTCTAGGTTCCACGGGTCCATACGAGCAGTACTTC	CASSFLGSTGPYEQYF
NA	NA	TRBV24-1	TRBJ2-7	TGTGCCACCAGTGAATCCGGGACCTCTCACGAGCAGTACTTC	CATSESGTSHEQYF
NA	NA	TRBV2	TRBJ1-2	TGTGCCAGCAGGCCCATTTTCTATGGCTACACCTTC	CASRPIFYGYTF
medium-sized	NA	TRBV7-2	TRBJ1-4	TGTGCCAGCAGCCAAACAGGGACGCGGGAAAAACTGTTTTTT	CASSQTGTREKLFF
few	TRBD2	TRBV20-1	TRBJ2-1	TGCAGTGCTATCCCTTTTCTAGCGGCCTACAATGAGCAGTTCTTC	CSAIPFLAAYNEQFF
many	NA	TRBV27	TRBJ2-2	TGTGCCAGCACTCTACCGTCGACAGGTCGAGGGGAGCTGTTTTTT	CASTLPSTGRGELFF
many	TRBD2	TRBV7-9	TRBJ2-1	TGTGCCAGCAGCCCGGGACTAGCGGGAGAGCAGTTCTTC	CASSPGLAGEQFF
many	NA	TRBV29-1	TRBJ2-1	TGCAGCGTGCCTTCGGAAGCGTCCTCCTACAATGAGCAGTTCTTC	CSVPSEASSYNEQFF
many	NA	TRBV10-3	TRBJ2-7	TGTGCCTCGAGCGGAGAAGGCTACGAGCAGTACTTC	CASSGEGYEQYF
NA	NA	TRBV7-2	TRBJ1-5	TGTGCCAGCAGCTTAGCGCCAGGGGTTATCAATCAGCCCCAGCATTTT	CASSLAPGVINQPQHF
few	NA	TRBV6-6	TRBJ2-1	TGTGCCAGCAGTTATGGGGCGAGTGAGCAGTTCTTC	CASSYGASEQFF
few	TRBD1	TRBV28	TRBJ2-5	TGTGCCACCTCAAAATGGACAGGGGGCAAGACCCAGTACTTC	CATSKWTGGKTQYF
few	NA	TRBV5-1	TRBJ2-5	TGCGCCAGCACCAGAGGGCGTGACAGCTCCCTCCAAGAGACCCAGTACTTC	CASTRGRDSSLQETQYF
NA	TRBD2	TRBV7-6	TRBJ2-7	TGTGCCAGCAGCCCAGGGACTAGCGGGACCCACGAGCAGTACTTC	CASSPGTSGTHEQYF
many	TRBD1	TRBV7-9	TRBJ1-1	TGTGCCAGCAGGTCACCGGGACAGGGGGACACTGAAGCTTTCTTT	CASRSPGQGDTEAFF
few	TRBD2	TRBV27	TRBJ2-5	TGTGCCAGCAGTTTAGGGACTAGGGAGACCCAGTACTTC	CASSLGTRETQYF
many	NA	TRBV29-1	TRBJ2-3	TGCAGCGTTGGCCGGGACATAGATTTAGGTACGCAGTATTTT	CSVGRDIDLGTQYF
many	TRBD2	TRBV27	TRBJ2-1	TGTGCCAGCTGCCCTGGGACTAGCGGTTCTTACAATGAGCAGTTCTTC	CASCPGTSGSYNEQFF
NA	NA	TRBV18	TRBJ2-3	TGTGCCACCTTTGGGGTTGGGCCCCCCACGGATACGCAGTATTTT	CATFGVGPPTDTQYF